Below are 19 T cell receptor beta chains sequenced from a single sample in a study of shared clonotypes between healthy human individuals. Repertoires were generated with immunoSEQ multiplex PCR, while TCRdb's copy carries only in-frame clones and drops some. Of 2.3 million or so clones listed, approximately 95% were seen once; the top ten hold under 0.45%. Material for sequencing was naive CD4+ T cells from PBMCs. Stated subset: CD45RA+ positively selected. These receptor sequences come from a man younger than 30 in good health. Some clones in this sample may be carry-over from other donors' samples.

This chain connects TRBV6-9 to TRBJ2-5, with TRBD2 matching over 12 bases. The CDR3 is 14 residues long. Trimming took 6 bases from V and 2 from J; bases not matched to a gene: 1. CDR1 and CDR2 from the germline V gene are MNHGY and SVAAGI. The CDR3 protein is CASRGLAGQETQYF. DNA for the CDR3: TGTGCCAGCAGAGGACTAGCGGGACAAGAGACCCAGTACTTC.

The rearrangement joins TRBV7-2 to TRBJ2-5; 8 bases map to TRBD2. CDR1 is SGHTA, CDR2 FQGNSA, per germline. Unmatched junction bases numbered 5, after V lost 0 bases and J lost 5 bases. This CDR3 contains 15 residues. The chain's CDR3 is CASSLARGLVETQYF. The CDR3 DNA reads as TGTGCCAGCAGCTTAGCTAGGGGACTAGTTGAGACCCAGTACTTC.

The chain couples TRBV6-5 to TRBJ2-3, with 8 nucleotides matching TRBD2. Germline V gene data show CDR1 as MNHEY and CDR2 as SVGAGI. The CDR3 spans 16 residues. V lost 4 bases, J lost 4 bases, and 10 bases stayed unmatched. The CDR3 DNA follows: TGTGCCAGCAGTTCCGCGCCCGGGGGGGGGCCAGATACGCAGTATTTT. It codes for CASSSAPGGGPDTQYF.

The V and J genes are TRBV11-1 and TRBJ2-3; 7 bases agree with TRBD1. V lost 3 bases and J lost 5; bases outside the gene matches: 8. Germline loops: CDR1 SGHAT, CDR2 FQDESV (reference sequence). The CDR3 consists of 15 residues. Written as DNA, the CDR3 is TGTGCCAGCAGCTTTCTGAGAGGGGGCGGAGATACGCAGTATTTT. It codes for CASSFLRGGGDTQYF.

The rearrangement uses TRBV29-1 and TRBJ2-1; 7 bases map to TRBD2. V was clipped by 7 bases and J by 9 bases; unmatched bases: 15. Germline lookup yields CDR1 SQVTM and CDR2 ANQGSEA. The CDR3 is made up of 14 amino acids. CDR3 sequence (DNA): TGCAGCGGTAAAGCCGCGACTAGCCGTAGTGAGCAGTTCTTC. It translates to CSGKAATSRSEQFF.

A word on this clone: The germline gene is not matched at one end of the junction; a read error may be the cause. The V and J genes are TRBV6-1 and TRBJ1-1, with TRBD1 matching 7 bases. Germline V gene data show CDR1 as MNHNS and CDR2 as SASEGT. There are 17 residues in the CDR3. CDR3 nucleotide sequence: TGTGCCATCAGTGAGTCTGGGGGACAGCGAATGAACACTGAAGCTTTCTTT. Encoded protein: CAISESGGQRMNTEAFF.

The rearrangement uses TRBV4-1 and TRBJ2-1; the match to TRBD2 covers 8 bases. Trimming at V came to 2 bases and at J to 3 bases, leaving 9 bases not matched to a gene. The CDR3 has 17 amino acids. In germline, CDR1 is MGHRA, CDR2 YSYEKL. CDR3 sequence: CASSQPKGGGLYNEQFF. The CDR3 nucleotides read TGCGCCAGCAGCCAACCAAAGGGCGGGGGGCTCTACAATGAGCAGTTCTTC.

The chain recombines TRBV28 with TRBJ2-2, with 10 bases matching TRBD1. Unmatched junction bases numbered 11, after V lost 11 bases and J lost 2 bases. The CDR3 spans 16 residues. Looked up from germline, CDR1 is MDHEN and CDR2 is SYDVKM. Here the CDR3 reads CAADRGQGRNTGELFF. The CDR3 coding sequence is TGTGCCGCGGATCGGGGACAGGGGCGAAACACCGGGGAGCTGTTTTTT.

The chain couples TRBV6-1 to TRBJ2-7, with a weak D call TRBD2 (6 bases). Germline loops: CDR1 MNHNS, CDR2 SASEGT. Trimming stripped 2 bases from V and 1 base from J, with 12 bases between. The CDR3 totals 15 residues. CDR3 DNA: TGTGCCAGCAGTGAACCCCCTAGCGTGTCCTACGAGCAGTACTTC. It codes for CASSEPPSVSYEQYF.

This clone was counted a single time. This chain links TRBV9 with TRBJ2-7; either TRBD1 or TRBD2 may fit D (6 bases each). Per germline, CDR1 SGDLS and CDR2 YYNGEE. Trimming left V 0 bases short and J 4 bases short, with 14 bases between. The CDR3 is 15 residues long. Here the CDR3 DNA reads TGTGCCAGCAGCGTAGTTGGGGGGCCGGGGTACGAGCAGTACTTC. Encoded protein: CASSVVGGPGYEQYF.

This chain joins TRBV28 and TRBJ2-1, with 12 bases identical to TRBD2. After removal of 10 bases from V and 2 bases from J, the junction contained 6 bases not matched to a gene. There are 15 residues in the CDR3. Germline V gives CDR1 MDHEN, CDR2 SYDVKM. In nucleotides, the CDR3 is TGTGCCATCGGGACTAGCGGGCTTCCCTACAATGAGCAGTTCTTC. Translating gives CAIGTSGLPYNEQFF.

V and J are TRBV6-6 and TRBJ2-2, with a weak D call TRBD2 (6 bases). The CDR3 contains 15 residues. Germline V gene lookup returns CDR1 MNHNY and CDR2 SVGAGI (reference sequence). V lost 6 bases to trimming and J lost 6 bases, with 17 bases between them. The CDR3 reads CASSLLARTPGELFF. DNA of the CDR3: TGTGCCAGCAGCCTACTAGCCAGAACGCCCGGGGAGCTGTTTTTT.

The rearrangement joins TRBV4-2 to TRBJ2-3; D possibly matches TRBD1 or TRBD2 (6 bases each). The CDR3 runs 16 residues. Germline-derived CDR1 and CDR2 are LGHNA and YNFKEQ. V was shortened by 0 bases and J by 8 bases, with 18 bases between the two germline ends. The CDR3 DNA reads TGTGCCAGCAGCCAAGAGGCCGGCTTACAGGGAGGTACGCAGTATTTT. Translation gives CASSQEAGLQGGTQYF.

The V gene is TRBV7-6, the J gene TRBJ1-3; possibly TRBD1 for D (6 bases). The CDR3 consists of 16 residues. The V end lost 1 base, the J end lost 4 bases, and 14 bases lay between the germline ends. Looked up from germline, CDR1 is SGHVS and CDR2 is FNYEAQ. The CDR3 nucleotides read TGTGCCAGCAGCTTAGAAGTACAGGGAAGCGGAAACACCATATATTTT. This gives the protein CASSLEVQGSGNTIYF.

The gene calls are TRBV5-1 and TRBJ2-5, with unresolved D. Germline V gene data show CDR1 as SGHRS and CDR2 as YFSETQ. Trimming stripped 1 base from V and 1 base from J, with 8 bases between. The CDR3 contains 14 residues. The CDR3 coding sequence is TGCGCCAGCAGCTTGATGGCGGCCCAAGAGACCCAGTACTTC. Encoded protein: CASSLMAAQETQYF.

This rearrangement joins TRBV18 to TRBJ2-3, with 10 bases matching TRBD2. Germline-derived CDR1 and CDR2 are KGHSH and LQKENI. The V gene end was trimmed by 3 bases and the J gene end by 4 bases; junction bases not matched to a gene: 16. The CDR3 is 19 residues long. DNA of the CDR3: TGTGCCAGCTCACCCTATAAATTCGAGACTAGCGGGCTATCAGATACGCAGTATTTT. It specifies CASSPYKFETSGLSDTQYF.

A word on this clone: Within the sample, other DNA sequences also encode this same CDR3. The rearrangement uses TRBV5-1 and TRBJ1-1; no clear D gene. V was cut by 2 bases and J by 0 bases, with 8 bases left in between. The CDR3 has 14 residues. Germline CDR1 is SGHRS and CDR2 is YFSETQ. The CDR3 coding sequence is TGCGCCAGCAGCTTAGACGGGTTGAACACTGAAGCTTTCTTT. Translating gives CASSLDGLNTEAFF.

The gene calls are TRBV2 and TRBJ2-7; tentative D call: TRBD1 (5 bases). This CDR3 contains 13 residues. V lost 6 bases, J lost 6 bases, and 15 bases lay in between. Looked up from germline, CDR1 is SNHLY and CDR2 is FYNNEI. CDR3 sequence reads: CASRPGRLGEQYF. In DNA form, the CDR3 reads TGTGCCAGCAGACCAGGGCGCTTGGGCGAGCAGTACTTC.

The V gene is TRBV5-4, the J gene TRBJ2-3; 7 nucleotides align to TRBD1. The trim removed 4 bases at V and 2 bases at J, leaving 7 bases unmatched. CDR1 is SGHNT and CDR2 is YYREEE in the germline V gene (reference sequence). The CDR3 covers 15 residues. DNA for the CDR3: TGTGCCAGCAGCATTAGACAGGGAGCCACAGATACGCAGTATTTT. Translating gives CASSIRQGATDTQYF.